One and the same sample provided the 32 T cell receptor beta chains below, sequenced in a study of CD8 T cells in ankylosing spondylitis. Study-level points and caveats: About 8 highly homologous variants made up a TCR beta motif, and this motif appeared characteristic of ankylosing spondylitis blood.

TCRdb reprocessed the 5' RACE reads via MiXCR and lists one record per CDR3 protein. Of a few hundred thousand distinct CDR3 sequences in the sample, roughly 8% were seen once. No antigens are known for them. Material: blood, either unsorted or a sorted T cell fraction (not recorded which). The receptors shown here come from a male donor with ankylosing spondylitis.

This clonotype appeared a few times. The rearrangement links TRBV7-2 to TRBJ2-2; 7 nucleotides line up with TRBD1. V shed 5 bases, J shed 3 bases, and the junction held 3 bases outside the gene matches. Germline V lookup: CDR1 SGHTA, CDR2 FQGNSA. The CDR3 sequence is 14 residues long. Written as DNA, the CDR3 is TGTGCCAGCAGCCAGGGACAGTACACCGGGGAGCTGTTTTTT. Encoded protein: CASSQGQYTGELFF. The full variable domain, rest sourced from reference TRBV7-2 and TRBJ2-2, is GAGVSQSPSNKVTEKGKDVELRCDPISGHTALYWYRQSLGQGLEFLIYFQGNSAPDKSGLPSDRFSAERTGGSVSTLTIQRTQQEDSAVYLCASSQGQYTGELFFGEGSRLTVL.

CDR3 sequence (DNA): TGCGCCAGCAGCTTGGTAGAGGGACACCCTTACAATGAGCAGTTCTTC. Residues: CASSLVEGHPYNEQFF. This rearrangement joins TRBV5-1 to TRBJ2-1; perhaps TRBD1 as D (6 bases). The CDR3 is 16 residues long. Per the germline V gene, CDR1 is SGHRS and CDR2 is YFSETQ. Deletions cut 0 bases from V and 4 bases from J, with 14 bases between.

This clonotype turned up a few times. V usage is TRBV18 and J usage is TRBJ1-5; D is uncertain. The CDR3 covers 13 residues. Trimming took off 8 bases at V and 5 bases at J, with 13 bases between the two ends. Germline CDR1 reads KGHSH; CDR2 reads LQKENI. The CDR3 loop is CASAKDGDQPQHF. CDR3 coding DNA: TGTGCCAGCGCAAAGGACGGAGATCAGCCCCAGCATTTT.

Many counts were recorded for this clonotype. The V and J genes are TRBV7-9 and TRBJ2-1; TRBD2 aligns across 9 bases. V trimming: 3 bases; J trimming: 8 bases; junction bases outside the gene matches: 8. The CDR3 has 15 residues. Germline V gene lookup returns CDR1 SEHNR and CDR2 FQNEAQ (reference sequence). CDR3 sequence: CASSLGGRARYEQFF. The DNA of the CDR3 is TGTGCCAGCAGCTTGGGCGGGAGGGCCCGGTATGAGCAGTTCTTC.

In its sample, this clonotype was seen a few times. This sequence joins TRBV5-1 and TRBJ2-5; no definite D call. The CDR3 runs 14 residues. Per germline, CDR1 SGHRS and CDR2 YFSETQ. V shed 1 base and J shed 1 base, with 8 bases lying between them. The CDR3 DNA follows: TGCGCCAGCAGCTTGCCGAGAACCCAAGAGACCCAGTACTTC. Protein product: CASSLPRTQETQYF.

This chain uses TRBV4-1 with TRBJ1-5; D unresolved. Trimming removed 0 bases at V and 1 base at J, with 13 bases between. CDR1 MGHRA and CDR2 YSYEKL come from the germline V gene. This CDR3 comprises 17 residues. The CDR3 DNA reads TGCGCCAGCAGCCAAGATGTGCGGAAAGGGAGCAATCAGCCCCAGCATTTT. It yields the protein CASSQDVRKGSNQPQHF.

This clonotype was counted only a few times. The chain is built from TRBV7-9 and TRBJ2-5, with unresolved D. Germline V gene data show CDR1 as SEHNR and CDR2 as FQNEAQ (reference sequence). V shed 1 base and J shed 6 bases, with 12 bases lying between them. There are 14 residues in the CDR3. The CDR3 here is CASSLDSGRKTQYF. CDR3 nucleotide sequence: TGTGCCAGCAGCTTAGACTCCGGCCGGAAGACCCAGTACTTC.

This clonotype was seen only a few times. V usage is TRBV9 and J usage is TRBJ2-1, with D perhaps matching TRBD1 (6 bases). Per the germline V gene, CDR1 is SGDLS and CDR2 is YYNGEE. This CDR3 is 14 amino acids long. The germline V and J ends were trimmed by 3 bases and 6 bases, with 13 bases remaining between them. DNA for the CDR3: TGTGCCAGCAGCGAGCGACAGGTAGCCAATGAGCAGTTCTTC. Amino acids: CASSERQVANEQFF. Full variable domain (outside the CDR3, taken from reference TRBV9 and TRBJ2-1): DSGVTQTPKHLITATGQRVTLRCSPRSGDLSVYWYQQSLDQGLQFLIQYYNGEERAKGNILERFSAQQFPDLHSELNLSSLELGDSALYFCASSERQVANEQFFGPGTRLTVL.

Ten or more counts support this clonotype. CDR3 amino acids: CASHQTYEQYF. The CDR3 nucleotides are TGTGCCAGCCATCAGACGTACGAGCAGTACTTC. The rearrangement joins TRBV3-1 to TRBJ2-7; D gene ambiguous. The germline V gene encodes CDR1 LGHDT and CDR2 YNNKEL (reference sequence). Trimming shortened V by 8 bases and J by 4 bases, and 9 bases separated the two germline ends. The CDR3 length is 11 residues.

This clonotype was counted between two and nine times. The chain couples TRBV6-2 or TRBV6-3 to TRBJ1-5; no definite D call. Germline assignment: CDR1 MNHEY and CDR2 SVGEGT. This CDR3 comprises 11 residues. V dropped 10 bases and J dropped 3 bases, with 7 bases sitting between them. CDR3 coding DNA: TGTGCCACCGGACCCAATCAGCCCCAGCATTTT. Protein product: CATGPNQPQHF.

This clonotype was seen a handful of times. The chain joins TRBV20-1 to TRBJ2-5; 11 bases fit TRBD2. Germline V gives CDR1 DFQATT, CDR2 SNEGSKA (reference sequence). The ends lost 4 bases at V and 2 bases at J; junction bases unmatched: 6. The CDR3 length is 15 residues. The CDR3, as DNA: TGCAGTGCTACCGGGACTAGCGGTAGTCAAGAGACCCAGTACTTC. This gives the protein CSATGTSGSQETQYF.

The sample holds many counts of this clonotype. The chain combines TRBV6-5 with TRBJ2-1; D is ambiguous. The length of the CDR3 is 14 residues. Looked up from germline, CDR1 is MNHEY and CDR2 is SVGAGI. With 2 bases removed from V and 7 bases from J, the gap between germline ends came to 12 bases. The CDR3 DNA is TGTGCCAGCAGTTACCCCTTTAGGGATAATGAGCAGTTCTTC. Its protein is CASSYPFRDNEQFF.

This clonotype was seen at least ten times. The gene calls are TRBV5-1 and TRBJ1-5; D possibly corresponds to TRBD1 (5 bases). The CDR3 runs 14 residues. The V end was cut by 4 bases, the J end by 2 bases, with 10 bases between. Per germline, CDR1 SGHRS and CDR2 YFSETQ. In nucleotides, the CDR3 is TGCGCCAGCAGCCAGGGAGCGGGCAATCAGCCCCAGCATTTT. This gives the protein CASSQGAGNQPQHF.

This clonotype came up a few times. V usage is TRBV29-1 and J usage is TRBJ2-3, with 9 bases matching TRBD2. V shed 6 bases and J 2 bases; nucleotides not matched to a gene: 3. The CDR3 contains 13 residues. The germline V gene encodes CDR1 SQVTM and CDR2 ANQGSEA. CDR3 region: CSVAGGVTDTQYF. In DNA form, the CDR3 reads TGCAGCGTAGCGGGAGGTGTCACAGATACGCAGTATTTT.

This clonotype was seen ten or more times. The J gene is TRBJ2-7, the V gene TRBV20-1, with a tentative D call TRBD1 (5 bases). This CDR3 comprises 14 residues. Germline V gene data show CDR1 as DFQATT and CDR2 as SNEGSKA (reference sequence). The V gene lost 2 bases and the J gene lost 1 base, with 12 bases spanning the gap. The CDR3 reads CSARPTTVSYEQYF. CDR3 nucleotide sequence: TGCAGTGCTAGACCTACGACAGTTTCCTACGAGCAGTACTTC.

There are a few counts of this clonotype. The V and J genes are TRBV29-1 and TRBJ2-1; D remains ambiguous. This CDR3 has 12 amino acids. CDR1 is SQVTM, CDR2 ANQGSEA, per germline. The V end lost 2 bases, the J end lost 0 bases, and 2 bases lay between the germline ends. CDR3 nucleotide sequence: TGCAGCGTTGAATACTCCTACAATGAGCAGTTCTTC. Translating it yields CSVEYSYNEQFF.

This clonotype has a count of ten or more. The chain has TRBV2 and TRBJ2-3; 7 bases fit TRBD2. Germline CDR1 SNHLY, CDR2 FYNNEI. The CDR3 loop spans 14 amino acids. V was clipped by 5 bases and J by 2 bases; unmatched bases: 4. In DNA, the CDR3 is TGTGCCAGCAGTAGACTAGCCTTCACAGATACGCAGTATTTT. Amino acid sequence: CASSRLAFTDTQYF.

This clonotype appeared a few times. V is TRBV7-3 and J is TRBJ1-4; no firm D call. This CDR3 region has 13 residues. Germline V gene sequence: CDR1 SGHTA, CDR2 FQGTGA. Trimming shortened V by 5 bases and J by 3 bases, and 7 bases separated the two germline ends. CDR3 sequence reads: CASSPSANEKLFF. The CDR3 coding sequence is TGTGCCAGCAGCCCGAGTGCTAATGAAAAACTGTTTTTT.

The rearrangement links TRBV18 to TRBJ2-3; 10 bases line up with TRBD2. V trimming: 3 bases; J trimming: 0 bases; junction bases outside the gene matches: 9. This CDR3 comprises 18 residues. Germline V gives CDR1 KGHSH, CDR2 LQKENI. CDR3 nucleotide sequence: TGTGCCAGCTCACCGAGGATCCTACTAGCGGGAAGCACAGATACGCAGTATTTT. Its translation is CASSPRILLAGSTDTQYF.

This clonotype was detected ten times or more. This chain links TRBV4-1 with TRBJ1-2; possibly TRBD1 for D (6 bases). CDR3 length equals 13 residues. V lost 4 bases to trimming and J lost 4 bases, with 10 bases between them. Germline lookup yields CDR1 MGHRA and CDR2 YSYEKL. DNA for the CDR3: TGCGCCAGCAGCCCCGGACAGAGCTATGGCTACACCTTC. It codes for CASSPGQSYGYTF.

The rearrangement joins TRBV4-2 to TRBJ2-6; D is possibly TRBD1 (6 bases). This CDR3 is built from 18 residues. Trimming took 1 base from V and 0 from J, leaving 13 bases between them. Germline loops: CDR1 LGHNA, CDR2 YNFKEQ. The CDR3 protein is CASSQARDMTSGANVLTF. The CDR3 DNA reads as TGTGCCAGCAGCCAAGCAAGGGACATGACCTCTGGGGCCAACGTCCTGACTTTC.

This clonotype was seen repeatedly, ten times or more. The rearrangement uses TRBV7-9 and TRBJ1-2, with unresolved D. The CDR3 loop spans 14 amino acids. Trimming removed 0 bases at V and 7 bases at J, with 12 bases between. Germline-derived CDR1 and CDR2 are SEHNR and FQNEAQ (reference sequence). CDR3 residues: CASSLARDLGGYTF. DNA of the CDR3: TGTGCCAGCAGCTTAGCGCGGGATCTTGGTGGCTACACCTTC.

This sequence joins TRBV9 and TRBJ1-1; tentative D call: TRBD1 (5 bases). Germline V gives CDR1 SGDLS, CDR2 YYNGEE. V lost 0 bases and J lost 6, with 15 bases in between. This CDR3 is 15 amino acids long. The CDR3 region is CASSVDMRGYPEAFF. CDR3 in DNA: TGTGCCAGCAGCGTAGATATGAGGGGATATCCTGAAGCTTTCTTT.

This chain uses TRBV19 with TRBJ1-2, with 8 bases matching TRBD1. CDR3 length equals 14 residues. V trimming: 7 bases; J trimming: 4 bases; junction bases outside the gene matches: 8. Germline CDR1 reads LNHDA; CDR2 reads SQIVND (reference sequence). The CDR3, as DNA: TGTGCCAGTATCCGCCAGGGACAGGCCTATGGCTACACCTTC. As protein: CASIRQGQAYGYTF.

This clonotype was detected many times. The rearrangement uses TRBV4-3 and TRBJ2-6, with unresolved D. The V end was cut by 0 bases, the J end by 2 bases, with 14 bases between. Germline-derived CDR1 and CDR2 are LGHNA and YSLEER. The CDR3 is made up of 18 amino acids. The CDR3 region is CASSQETSSSTGANVLTF. The CDR3 coding sequence is TGCGCCAGCAGCCAAGAAACGTCCAGTTCCACTGGGGCCAACGTCCTGACTTTC.

The rearrangement uses TRBV5-1 and TRBJ1-1, with D hard to call. The CDR3 totals 14 residues. Germline V gene data show CDR1 as SGHRS and CDR2 as YFSETQ. V dropped 0 bases and J dropped 4 bases, with 10 bases sitting between them. The CDR3 here is CASSLGGSSTEAFF. Here the CDR3 DNA reads TGCGCCAGCAGCTTGGGGGGTTCAAGCACTGAAGCTTTCTTT.

V is TRBV12-3 or TRBV12-4 and J is TRBJ2-5; 10 nucleotides agree with TRBD2. This CDR3 has 16 residues. Unmatched junction bases numbered 3, after V lost 1 base and J lost 1 base. CDR3 region: CASSLGTSGFQETQYF. In DNA, the CDR3 is TGTGCCAGCAGTTTAGGGACTAGCGGCTTCCAAGAGACCCAGTACTTC.

This clonotype was detected only a few times. The J gene is TRBJ1-6, the V gene TRBV15; no firm D call. The germline V gene has CDR1 LNHNV and CDR2 YYDKDF (reference sequence). V lost 2 bases to trimming and J lost 9 bases, with 14 bases between them. This CDR3 is 15 amino acids long. Written as DNA, the CDR3 is TGTGCCACCAGCAGAAGGACGGTGACTGGTTCACCCCTCCACTTT. Its translation is CATSRRTVTGSPLHF.

The V gene is TRBV12-3 or TRBV12-4, the J gene TRBJ2-3, with a weak D call TRBD2 (6 bases). The germline V and J ends were trimmed by 6 bases and 8 bases, with 12 bases remaining between them. The CDR3 spans 12 residues. CDR3 DNA: TGTGCCAGCAGATCGTTCGGGGGTACGCAGTATTTT. Amino acids: CASRSFGGTQYF.

CDR3 nucleotides: TGTGCCAGCAGCTTAGCCGTAGCGGGAGGCCCCGGGGAGCTGTTTTTT. Residues: CASSLAVAGGPGELFF. This sequence joins TRBV7-6 and TRBJ2-2; 10 bases agree with TRBD2. CDR3 size: 16 residues. The V gene end was trimmed by 0 bases and the J gene end by 6 bases; junction bases not matched to a gene: 4. Germline CDR1 reads SGHVS; CDR2 reads FNYEAQ.

In its sample, this clonotype was seen a few times. The chain joins TRBV10-3 to TRBJ2-2; 13 positions match TRBD2. J was trimmed by 4 bases and V by 4 bases; bases with no gene match: 6. The CDR3 consists of 17 residues. Germline V lookup: CDR1 ENHRY, CDR2 SYGVKD. CDR3 residues: CAISGTSGSEGTGELFF. The DNA of the CDR3 is TGTGCCATCAGTGGGACTAGCGGGAGTGAGGGCACCGGGGAGCTGTTTTTT.

The V and J genes are TRBV30 and TRBJ2-1; TRBD1 agrees at 10 bases. With 3 bases clipped from V and 4 bases from J, the junction kept 6 bases outside the gene matches. CDR1 and CDR2 from the germline V gene are GTSNPN and SVGIG (reference sequence). CDR3 length: 15 residues. The DNA of the CDR3 is TGTGCCTGGAGACCAGACAGGGGGCTTTACAATGAGCAGTTCTTC. It codes for CAWRPDRGLYNEQFF.